This T cell receptor beta chain was sequenced in a study of cytomegalovirus exposure and HLA in healthy donors (dated by TCRdb to about 2017). Background on the whole study: According to an earlier analysis of 587 of the donors, about 179 million T cells yielded roughly 100 million unique TCR beta sequences and 276 Gb of sequence data. About 300 gigabases of sequencing data and approximately 85 million unique TCR sequences were included in an early release covering over 600 HLA-typed donors. Among the roughly 400 genotyped donors, approximately 81% belonged to the genetic ancestry cluster associated with self-reported Caucasian donors. The study was designed to test whether signatures of past pathogen exposure could be identified by cataloging public T cell receptors. The study used immunosequencing to profile the T cell repertoires of 666 subjects and linked those repertoires to cytomegalovirus serostatus. In addition to the first cohort of approximately 670 subjects, a separate validation cohort of approximately 130 different subjects was used. High-throughput TCR immunosequencing, statistical association of individual TCRs with disease status, and machine learning were combined to predict cytomegalovirus infection status. To study patterns of TCR occurrence, a later analysis re-analyzed previously published TCR beta repertoires from several hundred donors and added high-resolution HLA genotyping. The later analysis used no new phenotypic data to find candidate immune exposures, relying instead on TCR beta sequences and their occurrence across donors. An earlier analysis of 587 of the donors used high-throughput TCR beta sequencing to judge whether each TCR beta V gene segment behaved as functional or pseudogenic. Alongside the repertoire data, information on donor age, sex, ethnicity and CMV serostatus was compiled. A later genetic analysis took genome-wide SNP genotypes for about 55% of the 666 donors and used that subset as a discovery cohort. All discovery cohort repertoires had been generated using a single sequencing platform. HLA typing included class I and class II loci at four-digit resolution. Typing coverage differed by locus: A, B, C, DRB1 and DQB1 were typed in about 629-640 donors, DQA1 in approximately 520, DPA1 in around 610, and DPB1 in 472. Four to six DR-DQ haplotypes were handled as single units for association and clustering, since linkage in the cohort was strong. Across about 370 genotyped donors of the cohort, an average of approximately 240,000 unique TCR beta nucleotide sequences per donor were sequenced, and about a sixth of those sequences were non-productive.

The cohort consisted of some 730 healthy bone marrow donors. At the time of sampling, all cohort members were nominally healthy, though unrecorded immune exposures were likely present. Of the approximately 700 cohort members, approximately 300 had positive CMV serostatus and 350 to 450 had negative CMV serostatus, and CMV serostatus was not recorded for the donor. Each donor provided a peripheral blood sample, and peripheral blood mononuclear cells were used for TCR beta sequencing. Genomic DNA was extracted from the blood cell samples with the Qiagen DNeasy Blood Extraction Kit. Results and caveats for the whole study, not just this receptor: Compared with the roughly 710-donor mean, donors in an Asian-associated ancestry cluster had fewer N-insertions in productive TCRs, according to a later genetic analysis. In a later analysis, around 17,000 TCR beta sequences were associated with specific HLA alleles at a false discovery rate of 0.05. The presence/absence analyses assumed that sequencing depth was roughly uniform across donors, and that assumption may not be true. Because the 87-base-pair reads could not distinguish some IMGT-functional V segments, including TRBV6-2 and TRBV6-3, those segments were excluded. When HLA alleles, especially DR and DQ, strongly co-occurred, attributing TCR associations to individual alleles was difficult. A further reported finding was that TCR beta sequences accurately predicted the HLA-A and HLA-B alleles for most subjects in the first cohort. In vitro tests confirmed that a few of the cytomegalovirus-associated TCR beta chains recognize cytomegalovirus antigens. In a later analysis, HLA-associated TCR beta chains showed more clonal expansion and lower generation probabilities than non-associated chains that were equally common. In an earlier analysis of about 600 of the donors, most TCR beta V segments appeared in productive rearrangements about 87% or about 30% of the time, broadly matching IMGT annotations. The earlier analysis of 587 of the donors excluded around 17 rarely observed V segments, including chromosome 9 orphons, because counts were too low. A group of highly shared sequence variants was considered likely to be a technical artifact of the sequencing pipeline. In a later analysis, most CMV-associated TCR beta chains were found to appear HLA-restricted, with HLA associations seemingly driven largely by CMV exposure. A later analysis found that TCR association rates varied across HLA loci, with DRB1 alleles showing the most associated TCRs and HLA-C alleles the fewest. Correlated functional status among segregating V segments might reflect linkage disequilibrium, but an unknown experimental factor could not be ruled out. Because some donors lacked HLA typing at each locus, the association tests relied only on the typed subset. In a later genetic analysis, a missense DCLRE1C variant was associated with V-gene and J-gene trimming of TCR beta chains, and the association was replicated in an independent cohort. The classifier was reported to diagnose cytomegalovirus status with high specificity and sensitivity in both the original cohort and the validation cohort. In a later analysis, several top co-occurrence clusters were reported to appear linked to parvovirus B19, influenza, CMV and Epstein-Barr virus. The authors suggested that the approach could potentially be extended to other disease states and immunological phenotypes. In this cohort, only TCR beta chains were sequenced, and detectable features were limited by the absence of alpha or paired-chain data. Immune exposure information for the cohort was limited to CMV serostatus. In the study, 150 to 200 TCR beta chains were listed as associated with cytomegalovirus. Most TCR sequences were observed very rarely across donors, whereas some public TCRs were present in many individuals.

V was cut back by 9 bases and J by 5 bases, leaving a gap of 25 bases between them. CDR1 LNHDA and CDR2 SQIVND are derived from the germline V gene (reference sequence). The CDR3 numbers 16 residues from cysteine through phenylalanine. Only CDR3 DNA remains: 48 bases, in frame from the first base. Details on this clone: Its cognate antigen has yet to be identified. Base qualities are missing; no much larger clone stands one base away.

The library was built by means of the immunoSEQ multiplex PCR assay. For the multiplex PCR, a mixture combining 60 forward primers for TCR Vbeta segments and 13 reverse primers for TCR Jbeta segments was used. The CDR3 region of rearranged TCR beta genes was amplified from genomic DNA with a multiplex PCR assay. On the Illumina HiSeq System, the amplified TCR beta libraries were sequenced as 87-base-pair reads. The authors processed their data as follows. Across the 670 or so repertoires, a later analysis counted 60 million to 90 million unique TCR beta chains, approximately 12 million of which were shared by at least two donors. A nearest-neighbor algorithm error-corrected the raw reads and collapsed the reads into unique sequences, merging closely related sequences to remove PCR and sequencing errors. CDR3 sequences were aligned to IMGT reference sequences to assign V, D and J gene segments. For a sequence to be retained, at least a six-nucleotide match to both a V gene segment and a J gene segment was required. A rearrangement counted as productive if the CDR3 had no stop codons and remained in frame with V and J, and every other rearrangement counted as non-productive. Following IMGT convention, CDR3 was defined as the stretch from the second conserved V-encoded cysteine to the conserved J-encoded phenylalanine. Sequences without an unambiguous match to a single V gene segment were excluded from the earlier analysis of about 600 of the donors. An earlier analysis of a few hundred of the donors classified V segments as functional when productive rearrangements were above 56.7% and as segregating when the standard deviation between donors was above 5%. A statistical classification framework was built to diagnose cytomegalovirus status from the catalog of TCR beta chain sequences. In a later analysis, TCR nucleotide sequences were compared against IMGT/GENE-DB human TR gene sequences so that V and J genes could be assigned. The TCRdist pipeline was used in a later analysis to assign CDR3 sequences and most-parsimonious VDJ recombination scenarios. In a later analysis, each TCR beta chain was defined by its CDR3 amino acid sequence together with its V-gene family, and reads lacking a unique V-gene family were excluded. In a later analysis, 550 to 650 highly shared, low-generation-probability nucleotide sequences were removed to address suspected cross-contamination and a sequencing artifact. In a later analysis, a clonal expansion index for each public chain was calculated from normalized within-repertoire ranks of inferred template counts. In a later analysis, generation probabilities were computed using a VDJ recombination model fitted to out-of-frame rearrangements, and the results were checked against IGoR. In a later analysis, TCR-TCR, TCR-HLA and TCR-CMV co-occurrence was scored with hypergeometric tests, and a repertoire-size bias correction was applied to TCR pairs. In a later analysis, false discovery rates were estimated by permuting HLA or CMV assignments 20 times. In a later analysis, co-occurring TCRs were grouped with DBSCAN, and TCRdist sequence similarity was added when clustering was performed within HLA-allele-positive subsets. Co-occurrence clustering excluded repertoires with fewer than 30,000 or more than 120,000 public chains, plus five with anomalous nucleotide sharing. TCRdb holds this immuneACCESS table with in-frame rearrangements only. Some clones are missing; in checked studies, unresolved V genes explain under half, and the rest has no known cause. V and J calls plus clone size are reproduced from that table; the DNA served to infer D and trimming. This sample gives approximately 140,000 clones in total; 73% of them show up just once. The ten largest clones capture 13% to 15% of the sample.

This chain joins TRBV19 to TRBJ1-2, with the identity of the D gene unclear. The sequencing input was PBMCs. The sequence was obtained from a human donor in good health. CDR3 reads: CASRLRARDGRYGYTF. DNA sequence: TGTGCCAGCCGCTTAAGAGCTCGGGATGGTCGATATGGCTACACCTTC.